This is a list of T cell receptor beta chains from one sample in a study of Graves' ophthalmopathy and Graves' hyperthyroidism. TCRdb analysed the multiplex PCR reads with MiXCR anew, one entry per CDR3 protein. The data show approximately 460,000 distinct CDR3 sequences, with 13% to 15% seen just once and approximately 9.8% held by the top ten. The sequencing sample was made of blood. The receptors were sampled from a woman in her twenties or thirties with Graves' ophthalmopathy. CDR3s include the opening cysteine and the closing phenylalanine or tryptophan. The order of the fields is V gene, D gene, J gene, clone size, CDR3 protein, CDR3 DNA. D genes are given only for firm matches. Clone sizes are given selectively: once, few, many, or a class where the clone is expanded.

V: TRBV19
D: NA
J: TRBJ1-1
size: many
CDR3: CASRSGGGGSMKTEAFF
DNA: TGTGCCAGTAGGAGTGGGGGCGGGGGGAGTATGAAGACTGAAGCTTTCTTT

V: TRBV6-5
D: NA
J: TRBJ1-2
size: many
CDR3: CASSLGPEGDGYTF
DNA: TGTGCCAGCAGTTTGGGACCCGAAGGCGATGGCTACACCTTC

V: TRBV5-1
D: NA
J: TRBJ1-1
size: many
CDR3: CAVRRPRAFF
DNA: TGCGCCGTTCGACGTCCGCGAGCTTTCTTT

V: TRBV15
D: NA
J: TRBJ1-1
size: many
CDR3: CATSRDKTVMNTEAFF
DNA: TGTGCCACCAGCAGAGATAAGACGGTTATGAACACTGAAGCTTTCTTT

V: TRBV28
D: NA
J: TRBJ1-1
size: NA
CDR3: CASSPGGQVVGTDAFF
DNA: TGTGCCAGCAGTCCGGGGGGGCAAGTAGTCGGCACTGATGCTTTCTTT

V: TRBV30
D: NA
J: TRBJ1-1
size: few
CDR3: CALRGDTEAFF
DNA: TGTGCCTTAAGGGGGGACACTGAAGCTTTCTTT

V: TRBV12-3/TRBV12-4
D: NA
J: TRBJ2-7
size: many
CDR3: CASSPWRNSYEQYF
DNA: TGTGCCAGCAGCCCCTGGCGGAACTCCTACGAGCAGTACTTC

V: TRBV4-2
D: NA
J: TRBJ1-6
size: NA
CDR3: CASSQDRGRPSNNSPLHF
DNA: TGTGCCAGCAGCCAAGATAGAGGACGGCCATCTAATAATTCACCCCTCCACTTT

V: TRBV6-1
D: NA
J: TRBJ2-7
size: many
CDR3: CASKAGASYEQYF
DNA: TGTGCCTCTAAGGCGGGGGCGTCCTACGAGCAGTACTTC

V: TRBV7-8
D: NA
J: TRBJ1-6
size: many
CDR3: CASSSKTEANSPLHF
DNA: TGTGCCAGCAGCTCAAAGACAGAGGCCAATTCACCCCTCCACTTT

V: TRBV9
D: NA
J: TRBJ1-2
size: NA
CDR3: CASSVSTKSLDYGYTF
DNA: TGTGCCAGCAGCGTCTCAACAAAGTCTCTCGACTATGGCTACACCTTC

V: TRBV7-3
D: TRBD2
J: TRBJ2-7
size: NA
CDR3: CASSLRWLAGGPYQAEQYF
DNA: TGTGCCAGCAGCTTAAGGTGGCTAGCGGGGGGCCCCTATCAGGCCGAGCAGTACTTC

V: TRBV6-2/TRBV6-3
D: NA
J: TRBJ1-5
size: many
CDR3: CAGSTSGPIAGNQPQHF
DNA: TGTGCCGGCAGCACTTCAGGGCCTATAGCTGGCAATCAGCCCCAGCATTTT

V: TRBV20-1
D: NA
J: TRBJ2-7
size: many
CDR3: CSATRTVGEQYF
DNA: TGCAGTGCCACAAGGACAGTCGGCGAGCAGTACTTC

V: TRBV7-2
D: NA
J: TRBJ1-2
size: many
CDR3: CASSREINYGYTF
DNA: TGTGCCAGCAGCCGGGAAATTAACTATGGCTACACCTTC

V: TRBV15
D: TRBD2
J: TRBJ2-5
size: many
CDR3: CATSSWTSGRGETQYF
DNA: TGTGCCACCAGCAGTTGGACTAGCGGGAGGGGAGAGACCCAGTACTTC

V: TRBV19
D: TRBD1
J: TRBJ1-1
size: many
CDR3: CASSTGTGKNTEAFF
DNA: TGTGCCAGTAGTACTGGGACAGGAAAGAACACTGAAGCTTTCTTT

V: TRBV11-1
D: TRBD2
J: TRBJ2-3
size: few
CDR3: CASSVSGSSTDTQYF
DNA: TGTGCCAGCAGCGTTAGCGGGAGTAGCACAGATACGCAGTATTTT

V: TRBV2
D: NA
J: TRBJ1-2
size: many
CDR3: CASSEGGNYGYTF
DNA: TGTGCCAGCAGTGAAGGGGGGAACTATGGCTACACCTTC

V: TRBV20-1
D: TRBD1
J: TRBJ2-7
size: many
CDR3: CSAPTGPVSYEQYF
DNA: TGCAGTGCCCCGACAGGGCCCGTCTCCTACGAGCAGTACTTC

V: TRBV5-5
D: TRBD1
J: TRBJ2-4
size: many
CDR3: CASSAETGDGKNIQYF
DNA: TGTGCCAGCAGCGCAGAGACAGGGGATGGCAAAAACATTCAGTACTTC

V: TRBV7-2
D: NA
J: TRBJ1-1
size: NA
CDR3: CASSLVRVTEAFF
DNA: TGTGCCAGCAGCTTAGTCAGGGTCACTGAAGCTTTCTTT

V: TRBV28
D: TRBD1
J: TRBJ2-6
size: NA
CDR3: CASSPGQGAYGANVLTF
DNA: TGTGCCAGCAGTCCGGGACAGGGGGCGTATGGGGCCAACGTCCTGACTTTC

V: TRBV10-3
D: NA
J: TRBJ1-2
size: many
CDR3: CAISESARANYGYTF
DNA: TGTGCCATCAGTGAGTCAGCGAGGGCTAACTATGGCTACACCTTC

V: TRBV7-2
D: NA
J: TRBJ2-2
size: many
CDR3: CASSPSGELFF
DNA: TGTGCCAGCAGCCCGAGCGGGGAGCTGTTTTTT

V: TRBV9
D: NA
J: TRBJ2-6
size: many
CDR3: CASSPYSGANVLTF
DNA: TGTGCCAGCAGCCCGTACTCTGGGGCCAACGTCCTGACTTTC

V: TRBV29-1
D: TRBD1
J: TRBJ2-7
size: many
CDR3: CSVDWDRYPYEQYF
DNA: TGCAGCGTTGACTGGGACAGATACCCCTACGAGCAGTACTTC

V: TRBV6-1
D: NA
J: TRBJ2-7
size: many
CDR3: CASLMQGSDEQYF
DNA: TGTGCCAGCCTAATGCAGGGTTCCGACGAGCAGTACTTC